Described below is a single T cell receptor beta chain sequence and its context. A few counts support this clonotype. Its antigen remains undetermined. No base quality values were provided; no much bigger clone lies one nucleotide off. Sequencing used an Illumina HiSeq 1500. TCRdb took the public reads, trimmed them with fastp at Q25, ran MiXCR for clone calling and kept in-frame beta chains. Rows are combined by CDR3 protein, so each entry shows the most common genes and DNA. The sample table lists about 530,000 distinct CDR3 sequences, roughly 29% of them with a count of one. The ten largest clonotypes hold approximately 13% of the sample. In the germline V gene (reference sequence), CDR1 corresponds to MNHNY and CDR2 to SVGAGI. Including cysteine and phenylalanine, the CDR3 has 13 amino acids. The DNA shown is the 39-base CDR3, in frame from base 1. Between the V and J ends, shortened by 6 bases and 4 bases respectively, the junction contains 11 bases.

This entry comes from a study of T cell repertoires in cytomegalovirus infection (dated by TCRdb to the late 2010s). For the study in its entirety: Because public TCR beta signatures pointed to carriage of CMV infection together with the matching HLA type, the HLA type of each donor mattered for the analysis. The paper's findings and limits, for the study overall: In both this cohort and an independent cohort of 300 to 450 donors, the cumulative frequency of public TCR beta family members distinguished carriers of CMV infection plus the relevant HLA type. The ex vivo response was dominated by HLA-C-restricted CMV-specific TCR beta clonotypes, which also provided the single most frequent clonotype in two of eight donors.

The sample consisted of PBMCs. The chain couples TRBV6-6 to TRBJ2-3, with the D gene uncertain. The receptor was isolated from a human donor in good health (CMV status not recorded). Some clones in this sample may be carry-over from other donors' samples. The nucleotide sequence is TGTGCCAGCAGCCTCCTGGTCCCAGATACGCAGTATTTT. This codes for CASSLLVPDTQYF.